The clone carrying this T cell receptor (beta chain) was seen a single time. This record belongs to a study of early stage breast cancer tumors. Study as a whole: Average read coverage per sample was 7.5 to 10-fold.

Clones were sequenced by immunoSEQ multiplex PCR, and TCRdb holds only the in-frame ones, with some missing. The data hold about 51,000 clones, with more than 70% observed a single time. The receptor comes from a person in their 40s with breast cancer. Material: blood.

The CDR3 DNA reads as TGTGCCAGCAGCAAAGAGGACCAGCGGGTCTTGGCCAAAAACATTCAGTACTTC. This codes for CASSKEDQRVLAKNIQYF. The chain carries TRBV21-1 and TRBJ2-4; the listed D gene, TRBD2, was not tested against the DNA. TRBV21-1 is designated a pseudogene. The CDR3 covers 18 residues.